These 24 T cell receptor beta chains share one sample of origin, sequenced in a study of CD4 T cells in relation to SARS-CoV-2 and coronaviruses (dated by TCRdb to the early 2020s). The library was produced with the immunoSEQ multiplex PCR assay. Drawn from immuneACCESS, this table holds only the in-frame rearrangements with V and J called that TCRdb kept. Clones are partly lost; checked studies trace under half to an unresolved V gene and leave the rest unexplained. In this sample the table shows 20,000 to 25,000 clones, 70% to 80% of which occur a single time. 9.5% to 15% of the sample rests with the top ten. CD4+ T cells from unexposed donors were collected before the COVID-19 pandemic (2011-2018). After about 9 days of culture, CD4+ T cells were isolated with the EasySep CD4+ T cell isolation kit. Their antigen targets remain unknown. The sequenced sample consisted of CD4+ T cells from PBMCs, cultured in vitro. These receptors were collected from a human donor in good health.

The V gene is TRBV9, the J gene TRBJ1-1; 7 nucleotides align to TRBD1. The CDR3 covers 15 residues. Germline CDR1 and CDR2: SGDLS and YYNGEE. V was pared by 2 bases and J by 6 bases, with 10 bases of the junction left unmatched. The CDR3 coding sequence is TGTGCCAGCAGCGTTTTTACAGGGGATGACGCTGAAGCTTTCTTT. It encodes CASSVFTGDDAEAFF. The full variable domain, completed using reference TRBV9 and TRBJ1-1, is DSGVTQTPKHLITATGQRVTLRCSPRSGDLSVYWYQQSLDQGLQFLIQYYNGEERAKGNILERFSAQQFPDLHSELNLSSLELGDSALYFCASSVFTGDDAEAFFGQGTRLTVV.

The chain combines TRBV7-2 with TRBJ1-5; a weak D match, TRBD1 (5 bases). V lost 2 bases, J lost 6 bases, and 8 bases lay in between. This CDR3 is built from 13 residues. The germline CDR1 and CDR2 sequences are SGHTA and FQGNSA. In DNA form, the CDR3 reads TGTGCCAGCAGCTTACAGGGTGGTCAGCCCCAGCATTTT. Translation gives CASSLQGGQPQHF.

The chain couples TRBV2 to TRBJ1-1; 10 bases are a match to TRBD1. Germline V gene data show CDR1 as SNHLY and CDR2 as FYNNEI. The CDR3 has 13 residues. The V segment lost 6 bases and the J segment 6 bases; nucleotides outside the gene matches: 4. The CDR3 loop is CASRSGTGAEAFF. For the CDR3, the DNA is TGTGCCAGCAGGAGCGGGACAGGGGCTGAAGCTTTCTTT.

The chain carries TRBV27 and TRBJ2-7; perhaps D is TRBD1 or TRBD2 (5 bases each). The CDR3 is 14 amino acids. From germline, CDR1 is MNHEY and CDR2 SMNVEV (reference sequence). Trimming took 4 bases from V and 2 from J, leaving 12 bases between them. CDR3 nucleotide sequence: TGTGCCAGCAGTTCGGGGCGGCTGACCTACGAGCAGTACTTC. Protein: CASSSGRLTYEQYF.

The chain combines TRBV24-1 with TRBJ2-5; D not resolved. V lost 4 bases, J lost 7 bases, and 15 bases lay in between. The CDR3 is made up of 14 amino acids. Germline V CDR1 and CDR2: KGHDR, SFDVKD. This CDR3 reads CATSEPQISGTQYF. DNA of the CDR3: TGTGCCACCAGTGAGCCGCAAATCAGTGGGACCCAGTACTTC.

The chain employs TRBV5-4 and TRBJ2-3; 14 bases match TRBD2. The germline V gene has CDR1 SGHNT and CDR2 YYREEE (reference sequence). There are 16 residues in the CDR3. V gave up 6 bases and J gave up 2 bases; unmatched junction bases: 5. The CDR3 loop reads CASKGGLAGATDTQYF. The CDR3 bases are TGTGCCAGCAAGGGGGGACTAGCGGGAGCCACAGATACGCAGTATTTT.

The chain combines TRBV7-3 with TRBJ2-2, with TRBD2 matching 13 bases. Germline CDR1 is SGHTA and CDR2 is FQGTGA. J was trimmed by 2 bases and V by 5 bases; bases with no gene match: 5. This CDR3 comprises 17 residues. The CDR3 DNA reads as TGTGCCAGCAGCCCCGGACTAGCGGGAGTCAACACCGGGGAGCTGTTTTTT. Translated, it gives CASSPGLAGVNTGELFF.

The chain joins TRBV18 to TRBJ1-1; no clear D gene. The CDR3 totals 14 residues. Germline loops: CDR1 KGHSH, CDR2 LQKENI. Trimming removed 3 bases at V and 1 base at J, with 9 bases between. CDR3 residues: CASSPTTRNTEAFF. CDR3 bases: TGTGCCAGCTCACCTACCACCAGGAACACTGAAGCTTTCTTT.

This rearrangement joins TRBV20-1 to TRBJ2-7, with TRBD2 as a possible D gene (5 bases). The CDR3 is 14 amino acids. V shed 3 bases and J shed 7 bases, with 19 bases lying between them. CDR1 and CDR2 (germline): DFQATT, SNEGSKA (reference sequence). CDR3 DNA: TGCAGTGCTAGTAATGGACGGGGTCTTGGGGAGCAGTACTTC. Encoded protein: CSASNGRGLGEQYF.

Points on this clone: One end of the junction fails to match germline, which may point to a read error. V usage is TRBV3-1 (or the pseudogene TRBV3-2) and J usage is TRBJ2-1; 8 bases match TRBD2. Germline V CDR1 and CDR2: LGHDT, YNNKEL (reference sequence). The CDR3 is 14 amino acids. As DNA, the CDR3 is TGTGCCAGCAGCCAAGATCCTAGTCAGCGGGAGTCTGTCTTC. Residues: CASSQDPSQRESVF.

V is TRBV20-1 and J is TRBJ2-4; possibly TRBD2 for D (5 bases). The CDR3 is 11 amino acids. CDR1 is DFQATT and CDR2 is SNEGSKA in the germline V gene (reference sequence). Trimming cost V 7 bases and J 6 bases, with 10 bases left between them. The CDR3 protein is CSVSEGNIQYF. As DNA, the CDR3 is TGCAGTGTCTCCGAGGGAAACATTCAGTACTTC.

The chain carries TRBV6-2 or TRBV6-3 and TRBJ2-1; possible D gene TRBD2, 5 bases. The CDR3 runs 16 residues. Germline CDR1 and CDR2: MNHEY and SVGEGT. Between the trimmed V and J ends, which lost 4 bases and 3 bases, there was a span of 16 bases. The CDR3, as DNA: TGTGCCAGCAGTTCCGGGCGGTCGGACTTCTACAATGAGCAGTTCTTC. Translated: CASSSGRSDFYNEQFF.

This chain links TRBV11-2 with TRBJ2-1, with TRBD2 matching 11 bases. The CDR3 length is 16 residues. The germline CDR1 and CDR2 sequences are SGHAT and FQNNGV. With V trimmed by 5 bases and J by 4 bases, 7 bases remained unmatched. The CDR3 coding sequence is TGTGCCAGCAGCACCCTGACTAGCGGGAATTACAATGAGCAGTTCTTC. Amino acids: CASSTLTSGNYNEQFF.

The CDR3 spells CASSLSSVIAKNIQYF. The CDR3 DNA reads TGTGCCAGTAGTCTCTCTAGCGTTATAGCCAAAAACATTCAGTACTTC. The chain is built from TRBV19 and TRBJ2-4, with a tentative D call TRBD2 (6 bases). Germline V gene sequence: CDR1 LNHDA, CDR2 SQIVND (reference sequence). The germline V and J ends were trimmed by 5 bases and 0 bases, with 14 bases remaining between them. The CDR3 totals 16 residues.

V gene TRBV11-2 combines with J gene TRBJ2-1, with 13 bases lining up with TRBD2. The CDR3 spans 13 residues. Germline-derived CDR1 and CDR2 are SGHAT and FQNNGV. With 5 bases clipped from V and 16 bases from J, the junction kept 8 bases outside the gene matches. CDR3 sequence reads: CASSPGLAGVLFF. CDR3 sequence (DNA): TGTGCCAGCAGCCCCGGACTAGCGGGAGTTCTATTCTTC.

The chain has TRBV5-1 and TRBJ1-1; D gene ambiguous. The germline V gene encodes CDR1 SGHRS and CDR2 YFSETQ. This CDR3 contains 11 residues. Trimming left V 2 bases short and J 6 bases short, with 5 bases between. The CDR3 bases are TGCGCCAGCAGCTTTAACCCTGAAGCTTTCTTT. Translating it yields CASSFNPEAFF.

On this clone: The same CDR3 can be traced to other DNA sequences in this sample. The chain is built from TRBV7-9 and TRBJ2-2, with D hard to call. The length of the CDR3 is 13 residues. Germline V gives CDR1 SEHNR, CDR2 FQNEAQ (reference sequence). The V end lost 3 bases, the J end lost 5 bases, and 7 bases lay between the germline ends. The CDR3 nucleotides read TGTGCCAGCAGCTTGAAGGTTACCGGGGAGCTGTTTTTT. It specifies CASSLKVTGELFF.

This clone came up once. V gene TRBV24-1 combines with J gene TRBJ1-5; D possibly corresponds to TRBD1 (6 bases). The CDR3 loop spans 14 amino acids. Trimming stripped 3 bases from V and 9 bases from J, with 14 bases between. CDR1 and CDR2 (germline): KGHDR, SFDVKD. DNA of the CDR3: TGTGCCACCAGTGATGGGGGGGGGCCTCCGCCCCAGCATTTT. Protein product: CATSDGGGPPPQHF.

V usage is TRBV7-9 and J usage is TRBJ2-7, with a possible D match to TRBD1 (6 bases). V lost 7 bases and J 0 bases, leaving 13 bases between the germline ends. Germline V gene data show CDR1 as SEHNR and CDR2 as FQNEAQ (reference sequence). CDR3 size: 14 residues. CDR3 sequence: CASTTGTTSYEQYF. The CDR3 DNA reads TGTGCCAGCACCACCGGGACAACCTCCTACGAGCAGTACTTC.

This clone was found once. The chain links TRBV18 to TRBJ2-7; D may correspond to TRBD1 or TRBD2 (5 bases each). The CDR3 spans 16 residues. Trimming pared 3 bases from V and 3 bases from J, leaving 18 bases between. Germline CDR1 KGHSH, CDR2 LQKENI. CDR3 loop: CASSPIGAGRGYEQYF. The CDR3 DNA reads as TGTGCCAGCTCACCCATCGGGGCAGGGAGAGGCTACGAGCAGTACTTC.

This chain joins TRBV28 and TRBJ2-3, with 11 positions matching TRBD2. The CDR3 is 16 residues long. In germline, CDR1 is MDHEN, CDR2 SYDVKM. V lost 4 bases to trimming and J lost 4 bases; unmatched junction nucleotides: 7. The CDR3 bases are TGTGCCAGCAGTTCACGACTAGCGGGAATTGCAGATACGCAGTATTTT. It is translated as CASSSRLAGIADTQYF.

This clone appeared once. CDR3 in amino acids: CSVRVGPQETQYF. CDR3 bases: TGCAGCGTTCGGGTGGGCCCTCAAGAGACCCAGTACTTC. This chain links TRBV29-1 with TRBJ2-5; D is ambiguous. The V and J ends lost 5 bases and 2 bases respectively, with 12 bases between them. Germline CDR1 is SQVTM and CDR2 is ANQGSEA. The CDR3 length is 13 residues. The complete variable domain, with remaining parts taken from reference TRBV29-1 and TRBJ2-5, reads SAVISQKPSRDICQRGTSLTIQCQVDSQVTMMFWYRQQPGQSLTLIATANQGSEATYESGFVIDKFPISRPNLTFSTLTVSNMSPEDSSIYLCSVRVGPQETQYFGPGTRLLVL.

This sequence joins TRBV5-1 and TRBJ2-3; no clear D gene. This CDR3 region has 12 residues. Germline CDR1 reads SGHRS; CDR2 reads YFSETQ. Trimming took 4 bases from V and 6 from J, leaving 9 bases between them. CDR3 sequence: CASSPGGDTQYF. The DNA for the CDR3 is TGCGCCAGCAGCCCTGGTGGTGATACGCAGTATTTT.

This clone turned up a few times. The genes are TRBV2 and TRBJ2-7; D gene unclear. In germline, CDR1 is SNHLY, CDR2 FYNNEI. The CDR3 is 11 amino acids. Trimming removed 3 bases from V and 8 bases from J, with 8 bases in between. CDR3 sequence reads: CASSELRQQYF. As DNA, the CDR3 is TGTGCCAGCAGTGAGCTCCGGCAGCAGTACTTC.